This T cell receptor (beta chain) originates from a study of PD-1 blockade in classical Hodgkin lymphoma. Each patient's relapse followed autologous stem cell transplantation, and brentuximab vedotin exposure varied. The CDR3 extends over 14 amino acids. Germline V CDR1 and CDR2: MNHNS, SASEGT. V lost 7 bases and J 9 bases, leaving 20 bases between the germline ends. Using immunoSEQ multiplex PCR, the repertoire was profiled, and TCRdb retains in-frame clones only, with some absent. Altogether about 58,000 clones are present, 80% to 95% being singletons, with the ten largest covering 8% to 13%. This material consisted of peripheral blood mononuclear cells (PBMCs), taken before the second cycle of nivolumab. The V call is TRBV6-1, the J call TRBJ2-3, with D possibly matching TRBD2 (6 bases). This receptor was taken from a human donor with classical Hodgkin lymphoma. CDR3 in DNA: TGTGCCAGCATCCCGAACGGAGGGATTGGGACGCAGTATTTT. Protein product: CASIPNGGIGTQYF.